This is a list of T cell receptor beta chains from one sample in a study of T-cell reconstitution after alpha-beta-depleted transplantation in children. TCRdb recomputed calls from the PCR reads with MiXCR, one row per CDR3 protein. The data contain some 830,000 distinct CDR3 sequences, roughly 15% of them singletons. Here the sequenced sample was PBMCs, mostly from graft donor cells, taken 360 days after TCRalphabeta/CD19-depleted stem cell transplant. Receptors originate from a male patient younger than 18 who had a stem cell transplant for acute lymphoblastic leukemia, so the T cells may come from the graft donor. Each CDR3 is given with its conserved first and last residue. Fields, in order: V gene, clone size, D gene, J gene, CDR3 DNA, CDR3 protein. D genes are given only for firm matches. Clone sizes are given selectively: once, few, many, or a class where the clone is expanded.

TRBV29-1	many	TRBD2	TRBJ2-1	TGCAGCGTCGGAGCGGGGGGCTCCTACAATGAGCAGTTCTTC	CSVGAGGSYNEQFF
TRBV5-5	once	TRBD2	TRBJ2-7	TGTGCCAGCAGCTTTAGTGGGGGGGGCGAGCAGTACTTC	CASSFSGGGEQYF
TRBV4-1	NA	TRBD1	TRBJ1-2	TGCGCCAGCAGCCCCAGCGCAGGGGGGAGCTATGGCTACACCTTC	CASSPSAGGSYGYTF
TRBV6-2/TRBV6-3	NA	TRBD1	TRBJ2-3	TGTGCCAGCAGTTACTCGAGCCCCTCCGGGACAGGGATCAAAACAGATACGCAGTATTTT	CASSYSSPSGTGIKTDTQYF
TRBV7-9	NA	NA	TRBJ2-7	TGTGCCAGCAGCTTAGACGGCCCCGAGCAGTACTTC	CASSLDGPEQYF
TRBV6-5	few	NA	TRBJ2-7	TGTGCCAGCAGTTACGGCGCGACGCCAGGGTACGAGCAGTACTTC	CASSYGATPGYEQYF
TRBV12-3/TRBV12-4	NA	NA	TRBJ1-5	TGTGCCAGCAACTTTTATTCACTGCCCTATAGCAATCAGCCCCAGCATTTT	CASNFYSLPYSNQPQHF
TRBV5-1	NA	NA	TRBJ2-7	TGCGCCAGCAGCTGGGTGGATCACTACGAGCAGTACTTC	CASSWVDHYEQYF
TRBV6-2/TRBV6-3	NA	NA	TRBJ2-2	TGTGCCAGCAAGCCGGACATAGACACCGGGGAGCTGTTTTTT	CASKPDIDTGELFF
TRBV4-1	many	NA	TRBJ2-2	TGCGCCAGCAGTTACCCCGGGACAACGAACACCGGGGAGCTGTTTTTT	CASSYPGTTNTGELFF
TRBV11-1	NA	TRBD1	TRBJ2-1	TGTGCCAGCAGCTTAGCTCGTACCAGGGGGAAGAAACCTAACAAAGAGCAGTTCTTC	CASSLARTRGKKPNKEQFF
TRBV5-1	NA	TRBD2	TRBJ2-1	TGCGCCAGCAGCTTGGCCGGGACTAGCGGGAGGATCTACAATGAGCAGTTCTTC	CASSLAGTSGRIYNEQFF
TRBV7-2	few	TRBD2	TRBJ2-1	TGTGCCAGCAGCTCCGGACTAGCGGGAGGGGCGGATGAGCAGTTCTTC	CASSSGLAGGADEQFF
TRBV20-1	NA	NA	TRBJ2-7	TGCAGTGCTCCAGGAGGCGGCTACGAGCAGTACTTC	CSAPGGGYEQYF
TRBV5-6	few	TRBD2	TRBJ2-3	TGTGCCAGCAGCGTCCACGGGACTAGCGGGAGTAAGGATACGCAGTATTTT	CASSVHGTSGSKDTQYF
TRBV9	NA	NA	TRBJ2-7	TGTGCCAGCAGCGTAGCCCCGGCTAGCCAAGACAAGCAGTACTTC	CASSVAPASQDKQYF
TRBV20-1	few	NA	TRBJ2-1	TGCAGTGCCGGGTCAGGGCTAGCAGGGAATGAGCAGTTCTTC	CSAGSGLAGNEQFF
TRBV15	NA	NA	TRBJ2-7	TGTGCCACCAGCAGAAAACTTGCAGGGAGAGGGTACGAGCAGTACTTC	CATSRKLAGRGYEQYF
TRBV29-1	few	TRBD1	TRBJ2-2	TGCAGCGGTTCACAGGGGTTCCCCGGGGAGCTGTTTTTT	CSGSQGFPGELFF
TRBV6-5	NA	TRBD1	TRBJ2-7	TGTGCCAGCAGTTACTCCTCCGGGACAGTTAGTACCTACGAGCAGTACTTC	CASSYSSGTVSTYEQYF